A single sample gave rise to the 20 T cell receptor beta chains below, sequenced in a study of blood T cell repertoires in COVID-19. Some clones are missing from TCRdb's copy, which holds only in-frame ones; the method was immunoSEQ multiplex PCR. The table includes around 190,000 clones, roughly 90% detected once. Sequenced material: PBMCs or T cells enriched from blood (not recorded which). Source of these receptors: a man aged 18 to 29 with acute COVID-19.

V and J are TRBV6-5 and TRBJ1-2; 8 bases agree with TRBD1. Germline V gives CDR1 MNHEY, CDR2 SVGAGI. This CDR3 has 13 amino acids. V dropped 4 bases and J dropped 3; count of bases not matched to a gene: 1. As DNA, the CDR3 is TGTGCCAGCAGTTCACAGGGGGACTATGGCTACACCTTC. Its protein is CASSSQGDYGYTF.

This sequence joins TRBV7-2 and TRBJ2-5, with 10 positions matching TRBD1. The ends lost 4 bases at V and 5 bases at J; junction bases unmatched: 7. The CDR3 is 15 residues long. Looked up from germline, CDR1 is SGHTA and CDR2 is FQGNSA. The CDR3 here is CASSSLGQGKETQYF. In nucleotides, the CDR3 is TGTGCCAGCAGCTCCCTGGGACAGGGGAAGGAGACCCAGTACTTC. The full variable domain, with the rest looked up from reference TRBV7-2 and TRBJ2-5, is GAGVSQSPSNKVTEKGKDVELRCDPISGHTALYWYRQSLGQGLEFLIYFQGNSAPDKSGLPSDRFSAERTGGSVSTLTIQRTQQEDSAVYLCASSSLGQGKETQYFGPGTRLLVL.

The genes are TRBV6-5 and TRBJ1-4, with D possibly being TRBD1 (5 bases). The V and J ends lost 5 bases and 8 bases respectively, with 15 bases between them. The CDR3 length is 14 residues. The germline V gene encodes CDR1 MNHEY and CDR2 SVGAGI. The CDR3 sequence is CASSPPGGREKLFF. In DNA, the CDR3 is TGTGCCAGCAGTCCCCCCGGGGGAAGGGAAAAACTGTTTTTT.

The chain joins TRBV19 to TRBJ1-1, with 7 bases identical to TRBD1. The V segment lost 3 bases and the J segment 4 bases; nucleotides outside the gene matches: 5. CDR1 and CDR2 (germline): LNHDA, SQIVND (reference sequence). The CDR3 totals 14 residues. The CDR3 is CASSIGQASTEAFF. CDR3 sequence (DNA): TGTGCCAGTAGTATTGGACAGGCCAGCACTGAAGCTTTCTTT. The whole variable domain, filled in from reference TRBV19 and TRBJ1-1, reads DGGITQSPKYLFRKEGQNVTLSCEQNLNHDAMYWYRQDPGQGLRLIYYSQIVNDFQKGDIAEGYSVSREKKESFPLTVTSAQKNPTAFYLCASSIGQASTEAFFGQGTRLTVV.

The CDR3 protein is CASSGQAGYGYTF. The CDR3 DNA reads as TGTGCCAGCAGTGGACAGGCCGGCTATGGCTACACCTTC. The chain combines TRBV2 with TRBJ1-2, with a weak D call TRBD1 (6 bases). With 4 bases removed from V and 4 bases from J, the gap between germline ends came to 10 bases. CDR3 size: 13 residues. CDR1 and CDR2 from the germline V gene are SNHLY and FYNNEI.

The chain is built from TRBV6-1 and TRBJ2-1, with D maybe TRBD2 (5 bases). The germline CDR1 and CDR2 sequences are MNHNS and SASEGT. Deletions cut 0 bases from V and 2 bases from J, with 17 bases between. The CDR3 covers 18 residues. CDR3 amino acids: CASSEAIKRGRAYNEQFF. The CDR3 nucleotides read TGTGCCAGCAGTGAAGCAATCAAACGAGGGCGGGCCTACAATGAGCAGTTCTTC.

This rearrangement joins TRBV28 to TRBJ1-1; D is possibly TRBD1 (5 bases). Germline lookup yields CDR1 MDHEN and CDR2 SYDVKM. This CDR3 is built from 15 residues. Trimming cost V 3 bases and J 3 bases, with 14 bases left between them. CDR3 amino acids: CASSFRQGWDTEAFF. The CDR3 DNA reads TGTGCCAGCAGTTTCCGCCAGGGTTGGGACACTGAAGCTTTCTTT.

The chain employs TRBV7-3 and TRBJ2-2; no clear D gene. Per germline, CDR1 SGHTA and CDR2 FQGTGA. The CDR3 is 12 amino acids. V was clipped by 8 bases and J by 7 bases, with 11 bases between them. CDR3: CASAKADGELFF. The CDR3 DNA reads TGTGCCAGCGCTAAGGCGGACGGGGAGCTGTTTTTT.

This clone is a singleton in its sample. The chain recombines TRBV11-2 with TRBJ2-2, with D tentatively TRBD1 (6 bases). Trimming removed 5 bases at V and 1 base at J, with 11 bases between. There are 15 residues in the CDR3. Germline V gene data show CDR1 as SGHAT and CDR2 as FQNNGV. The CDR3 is CASSPDRLNTGELFF. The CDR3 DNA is TGTGCCAGCAGCCCAGACAGGTTGAACACCGGGGAGCTGTTTTTT.

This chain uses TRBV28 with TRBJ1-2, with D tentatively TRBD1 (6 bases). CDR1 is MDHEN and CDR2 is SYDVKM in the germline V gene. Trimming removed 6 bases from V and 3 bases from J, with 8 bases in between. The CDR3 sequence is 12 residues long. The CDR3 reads CASSRGDYGYTF. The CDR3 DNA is TGTGCCAGCAGCAGGGGAGACTATGGCTACACCTTC.

The CDR3 loop reads CASSLSEGGYNEQFF. The CDR3 bases are TGTGCCAGCAGCTTATCAGAGGGTGGATACAATGAGCAGTTCTTC. This chain uses TRBV7-6 with TRBJ2-1, with TRBD2 as a possible D gene (5 bases). Trimming cost V 2 bases and J 4 bases, with 12 bases left between them. The CDR3 length is 15 residues. The germline V gene encodes CDR1 SGHVS and CDR2 FNYEAQ.

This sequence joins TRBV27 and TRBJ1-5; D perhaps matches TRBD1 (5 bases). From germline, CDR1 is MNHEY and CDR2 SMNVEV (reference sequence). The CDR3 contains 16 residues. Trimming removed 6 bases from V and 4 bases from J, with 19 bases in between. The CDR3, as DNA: TGTGCCAGCAGCGCCGAATTCGCAGGGTCTAATCAGCCCCAGCATTTT. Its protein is CASSAEFAGSNQPQHF.

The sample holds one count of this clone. For the CDR3, the DNA is TGTGCCAGCAGCCAAGGACCTAGCGGAAGAGACGAGCAGTACTTC. The encoded protein is CASSQGPSGRDEQYF. J is TRBJ2-7 and V is TRBV4-2; 7 nucleotides align to TRBD2. Germline V gene sequence: CDR1 LGHNA, CDR2 YNFKEQ. The CDR3 sequence is 15 residues long. J lost 5 bases, V lost 1 base, and 8 bases had no gene match.

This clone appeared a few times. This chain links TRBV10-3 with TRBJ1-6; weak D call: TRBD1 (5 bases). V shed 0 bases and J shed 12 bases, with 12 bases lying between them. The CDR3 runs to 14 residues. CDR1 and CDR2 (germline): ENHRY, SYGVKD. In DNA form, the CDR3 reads TGTGCCATCAGTGAGTCGATCGGGCAGGGACCCCTCCACTTT. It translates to CAISESIGQGPLHF.

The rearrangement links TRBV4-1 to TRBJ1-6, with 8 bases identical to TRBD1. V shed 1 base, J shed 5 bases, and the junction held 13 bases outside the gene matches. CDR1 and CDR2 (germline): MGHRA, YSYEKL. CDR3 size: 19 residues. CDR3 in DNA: TGCGCCAGCAGCCAAGTTGCAGGGGGCGAAAAAGCCGATAATTCACCCCTCCACTTT. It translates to CASSQVAGGEKADNSPLHF.

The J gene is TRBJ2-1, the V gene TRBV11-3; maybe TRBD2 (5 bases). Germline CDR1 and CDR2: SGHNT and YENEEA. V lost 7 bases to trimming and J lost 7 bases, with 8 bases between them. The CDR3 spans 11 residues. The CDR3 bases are TGTGCCAGCACCCGGGGTAATGAGCAGTTCTTC. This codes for CASTRGNEQFF.

The DNA for the CDR3 is TGTGCCAGCAGCCAGGGGGGAGGAGGCGAAGCTTTCTTT. This gives the protein CASSQGGGGEAFF. V gene TRBV7-3 combines with J gene TRBJ1-1, with 7 nucleotides matching TRBD1. J was trimmed by 8 bases and V by 5 bases; bases with no gene match: 8. The germline V gene has CDR1 SGHTA and CDR2 FQGTGA. The CDR3 loop spans 13 amino acids. Full variable domain (rest looked up from reference TRBV7-3 and TRBJ1-1): GAGVSQTPSNKVTEKGKYVELRCDPISGHTALYWYRQSLGQGPEFLIYFQGTGAADDSGLPNDRFFAVRPEGSVSTLKIQRTERGDSAVYLCASSQGGGGEAFFGQGTRLTVV.

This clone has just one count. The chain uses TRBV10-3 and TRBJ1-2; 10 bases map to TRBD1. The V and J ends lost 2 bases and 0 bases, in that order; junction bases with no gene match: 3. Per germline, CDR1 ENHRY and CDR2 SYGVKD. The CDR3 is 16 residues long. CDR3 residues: CAISEDRGLTNYGYTF. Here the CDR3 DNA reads TGTGCCATCAGTGAGGACAGGGGGCTAACTAACTATGGCTACACCTTC.

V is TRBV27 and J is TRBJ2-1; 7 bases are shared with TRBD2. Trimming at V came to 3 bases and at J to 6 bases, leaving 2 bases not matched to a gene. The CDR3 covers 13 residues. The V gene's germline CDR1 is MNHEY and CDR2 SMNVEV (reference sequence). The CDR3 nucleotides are TGTGCCAGCAGTTTCGGGGGGATCAATGAGCAGTTCTTC. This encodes CASSFGGINEQFF.

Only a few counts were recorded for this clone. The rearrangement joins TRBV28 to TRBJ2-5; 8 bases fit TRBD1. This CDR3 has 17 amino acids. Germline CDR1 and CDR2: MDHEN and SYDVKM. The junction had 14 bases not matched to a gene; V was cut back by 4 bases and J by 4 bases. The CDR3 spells CASSWSPGTGTRETQYF. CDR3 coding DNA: TGTGCCAGCAGTTGGTCCCCAGGGACAGGAACCCGAGAGACCCAGTACTTC.